The rows below give T cell receptor beta chains drawn from one sample of a study of blood T cell repertoires in COVID-19. Measured with immunoSEQ multiplex PCR; TCRdb has only the in-frame clones, and not every one. The sample has 330,000 or so clones, roughly 90% seen once; the top ten hold roughly 8.9%. Input material: peripheral blood. These receptors came from a man aged 25-45 years with COVID-19, enrolled during active disease. Each CDR3 is given with its conserved first and last residue. D genes are given only for firm matches. Size is omitted from some rows. Given values are once, few, many or a class for expanded clones.

d_call	clone_size	v_call	j_call	cdr3_aa	cdr3_nt
TRBD2	.	TRBV5-4	TRBJ2-1	CASSIGTSDYNEQFF	TGTGCCAGCAGCATCGGGACTAGCGACTACAATGAGCAGTTCTTC
TRBD2	.	TRBV9	TRBJ2-1	CASSAWDIAGTYNEQFF	TGTGCCAGCAGCGCCTGGGACATAGCGGGAACATACAATGAGCAGTTCTTC
.	.	TRBV25-1	TRBJ2-5	CASSEYRGQETQYF	TGTGCCAGCAGTGAATATAGGGGCCAAGAGACCCAGTACTTC
TRBD2	.	TRBV28	TRBJ2-7	CASSLSPAGGLHPYEQYF	TGTGCCAGCAGTTTGTCCCCCGCGGGAGGCCTACACCCCTACGAGCAGTACTTC
.	.	TRBV7-8	TRBJ1-1	CASSLLTGNTEAFF	TGTGCCAGCAGCTTACTTACGGGAAACACTGAAGCTTTCTTT
.	.	TRBV2	TRBJ1-3	CASSETRNTIYF	TGTGCCAGCAGCGAGACGAGGAACACCATATATTTT
.	.	TRBV19	TRBJ1-2	CASSKQGNYGYTF	TGTGCCAGTAGCAAACAGGGAAACTATGGCTACACCTTC
TRBD1	.	TRBV28	TRBJ1-5	CASSLLIGGGSNQPQHF	TGTGCCAGCAGTTTATTGATAGGGGGCGGAAGCAATCAGCCCCAGCATTTT
.	.	TRBV16	TRBJ2-1	CASSLNEAARINNEQFF	TGTGCCAGCAGCCTAAATGAGGCAGCTAGAATAAACAATGAGCAGTTCTTC
.	.	TRBV10-3	TRBJ2-1	CAISESMENEQFF	TGTGCCATCAGTGAGTCTATGGAGAATGAGCAGTTCTTC
TRBD2	.	TRBV4-1	TRBJ2-7	CASSQEGSGGYEQYF	TGCGCCAGCAGCCAAGAAGGATCGGGAGGCTACGAGCAGTACTTC
.	.	TRBV7-2	TRBJ2-1	CASSLGLGADEQFF	TGTGCCAGCAGCTTAGGACTAGGGGCGGATGAGCAGTTCTTC
TRBD2	few	TRBV2	TRBJ2-1	CASRVTSGSYNEQFF	TGTGCCAGCAGGGTGACTAGCGGCTCCTACAATGAGCAGTTCTTC
.	.	TRBV7-6	TRBJ2-3	CASSLRSISGGLDTQYF	TGTGCCAGCAGCTTAAGAAGTATTTCGGGGGGCCTAGATACGCAGTATTTT
.	.	TRBV5-6	TRBJ2-1	CASSLSIGLHHNEQFF	TGTGCCAGCAGCTTGAGTATAGGACTACACCACAATGAGCAGTTCTTC
.	.	TRBV7-9	TRBJ2-2	CASSHRGQGGGELFF	TGTGCCAGCAGCCACCGAGGTCAGGGAGGCGGGGAGCTGTTTTTT
.	once	TRBV6-2/TRBV6-3	TRBJ1-1	CASSPQGTALTEAFF	TGTGCCAGCAGTCCCCAGGGTACTGCTCTTACTGAAGCTTTCTTT
.	.	TRBV19	TRBJ2-7	CASSSPPVYEQYF	TGTGCCAGTAGTTCCCCCCCGGTCTACGAGCAGTACTTC
TRBD2	.	TRBV2	TRBJ2-1	CASRSLLADSYNEQFF	TGTGCCAGCAGGAGCTTACTAGCGGATTCCTACAATGAGCAGTTCTTC
.	few	TRBV15	TRBJ1-1	CATSRSGSLNTEAFF	TGTGCCACCAGCAGATCAGGGTCACTCAACACTGAAGCTTTCTTT
TRBD1	.	TRBV6-5	TRBJ2-7	CASSKDRDPYEQYF	TGTGCCAGCAGCAAGGACAGGGATCCCTACGAGCAGTACTTC
.	.	TRBV18	TRBJ1-2	CASSQTSNYGYTF	TGTGCCAGCTCACAAACGAGTAACTATGGCTACACCTTC
TRBD2	once	TRBV5-1	TRBJ2-1	CASSAPTSGRSSYNEQFF	TGCGCCAGCAGCGCCCCGACTAGCGGGAGGAGCTCCTACAATGAGCAGTTCTTC
TRBD1	.	TRBV15	TRBJ2-7	CATSTDRGDYYEQYF	TGTGCCACCAGCACCGACAGGGGGGATTACTACGAGCAGTACTTC
.	.	TRBV27	TRBJ1-1	CASSPGGANTEAFF	TGTGCCAGCAGTCCCGGAGGGGCGAACACTGAAGCTTTCTTT
.	.	TRBV10-3	TRBJ1-5	CAISESILRDNQPQHF	TGTGCCATCAGTGAGTCGATATTACGGGACAATCAGCCCCAGCATTTT
TRBD1	.	TRBV5-1	TRBJ2-5	CASFRSGTGGETQYF	TGCGCCAGCTTTCGATCCGGGACAGGAGGGGAGACCCAGTACTTC
.	.	TRBV10-3	TRBJ1-2	CAISESVQSNYGYTF	TGTGCCATCAGTGAGTCTGTACAGTCTAACTATGGCTACACCTTC
.	.	TRBV7-9	TRBJ1-4	CASSPRRGELNNEKLFF	TGTGCCAGCAGCCCTCGCAGGGGCGAGCTTAATAATGAAAAACTGTTTTTT
TRBD1	.	TRBV27	TRBJ2-1	CASSLGQEYNEQFF	TGTGCCAGCAGCTTGGGACAGGAGTACAATGAGCAGTTCTTC
TRBD1	few	TRBV3-1/TRBV3-2	TRBJ1-4	CASSHPGQGTEKLFF	TGTGCCAGCAGCCACCCGGGACAGGGGACAGAAAAACTGTTTTTT
TRBD1	.	TRBV2	TRBJ2-7	CASRDGTGVSEQYF	TGTGCCAGCAGGGATGGGACAGGGGTTAGCGAGCAGTACTTC
.	.	TRBV24-1	TRBJ2-5	CATSDRQNQETQYF	TGTGCCACCAGTGATAGACAGAACCAAGAGACCCAGTACTTC
.	.	TRBV6-2/TRBV6-3	TRBJ1-2	CASSPAVGFSRYGYTF	TGTGCCAGCAGCCCGGCGGTCGGGTTTAGCCGATATGGCTACACCTTC
TRBD2	.	TRBV11-2	TRBJ2-1	CASSLKTSGRNYNEQFF	TGTGCCAGCAGCTTAAAGACTAGCGGGAGAAATTACAATGAGCAGTTCTTC
TRBD1	once	TRBV7-2	TRBJ1-2	CASSSRRDRVDGYTF	TGTGCCAGCAGCTCCCGCCGGGACAGGGTTGATGGCTACACCTTC
.	.	TRBV6-2/TRBV6-3	TRBJ1-1	CASSYGQATEAFF	TGTGCCAGCAGTTACGGGCAGGCCACTGAAGCTTTCTTT
.	.	TRBV11-3	TRBJ2-7	CASSSLRDTAFEQYF	TGTGCCAGCAGCTCACTCCGGGACACGGCCTTCGAGCAGTACTTC
TRBD1	.	TRBV5-8	TRBJ2-4	CASSPQGFIQYF	TGTGCCAGCAGCCCACAGGGGTTCATTCAGTACTTC
.	.	TRBV5-4	TRBJ1-4	CASSLKIGAEKLFF	TGTGCCAGCAGCTTGAAAATTGGGGCTGAAAAACTGTTTTTT